Below are 26 T cell receptor beta chains sequenced from a single sample in a study of CD8 T cells in ankylosing spondylitis. TCRdb re-called the 5' RACE reads through MiXCR, storing one row per CDR3 protein. The table lists 380,000 or so distinct CDR3 sequences, approximately 22% of them singletons, with around 13% in the top ten. Sequencing was done on a sample of blood, either unsorted or a sorted T cell fraction (not recorded which). The origin of the receptors is a male donor with ankylosing spondylitis or in good health (not recorded which).

This clonotype has just a few counts. In nucleotides, the CDR3 is TGTGCCAGCAGCCTTCGACAGGGGGGTTCGGACACTGAAGCTTTCTTT. This sequence encodes CASSLRQGGSDTEAFF. V is TRBV7-9 and J is TRBJ1-1, with 9 bases aligning to TRBD1. V shed 5 bases and J 3 bases; nucleotides not matched to a gene: 10. CDR3 length equals 16 residues. In germline, CDR1 is SEHNR, CDR2 FQNEAQ (reference sequence).

Only a few counts were recorded for this clonotype. Sequence at one end of the junction differs from germline and may be a read error. The V gene is TRBV27, the J gene TRBJ2-3, with 11 bases fitting TRBD2. There are 14 residues in the CDR3. Germline values: CDR1 MNHEY, CDR2 SMNVEV (reference sequence). Here the CDR3 reads CASKWDSGGAWWDF. DNA for the CDR3: TGTGCCAGCAAGTGGGATAGCGGGGGGGCTTGGTGGGATTTT.

V is TRBV3-1 and J is TRBJ2-7; no firm D call. With 4 bases removed from V and 3 bases from J, the gap between germline ends came to 10 bases. Germline V gene sequence: CDR1 LGHDT, CDR2 YNNKEL (reference sequence). This CDR3 spans 13 amino acids. The CDR3 sequence is CASSPWNLYEQYF. CDR3 sequence (DNA): TGTGCCAGCAGCCCCTGGAACCTCTACGAGCAGTACTTC.

The rearrangement joins TRBV27 to TRBJ2-5; D gene unclear. This CDR3 spans 14 amino acids. Germline lookup yields CDR1 MNHEY and CDR2 SMNVEV (reference sequence). Trimming removed 5 bases at V and 5 bases at J, with 15 bases between. CDR3: CASSPMLGWETQYF. CDR3 in DNA: TGTGCCAGCAGTCCGATGTTAGGATGGGAGACCCAGTACTTC.

This clonotype was seen only a few times. The J gene is TRBJ2-1, the V gene TRBV5-5; D not resolved. This CDR3 has 15 residues. Trimming left V 4 bases short and J 2 bases short, with 13 bases between. CDR1 SGHKS and CDR2 YYEKEE come from the germline V gene (reference sequence). The CDR3 loop is CASSPWKGAYNEQFF. CDR3 sequence (DNA): TGTGCCAGCAGCCCATGGAAAGGAGCCTACAATGAGCAGTTCTTC.

The chain links TRBV9 to TRBJ2-1; 7 bases agree with TRBD2. With V trimmed by 5 bases and J by 4 bases, 6 bases remained unmatched. The germline gives CDR1 SGDLS, CDR2 YYNGEE. The CDR3 is 14 residues long. As DNA, the CDR3 is TGTGCCAGCAGAGCCGGCGGGGGATACAATGAGCAGTTCTTC. Translated: CASRAGGGYNEQFF.

This clonotype came up many times. The chain employs TRBV12-3 or TRBV12-4 and TRBJ2-1; D gene ambiguous. Trimming took off 3 bases at V and 7 bases at J, with 1 base between the two ends. The CDR3 has 10 amino acids. The DNA of the CDR3 is TGTGCCAGCAGTTTGAATGAGCAGTTCTTC. Protein sequence: CASSLNEQFF.

This clonotype was counted a few times. The chain links TRBV20-1 to TRBJ2-1, with D hard to call. CDR1 and CDR2 (germline): DFQATT, SNEGSKA (reference sequence). The V end was cut by 5 bases, the J end by 0 bases, with 11 bases between. The CDR3 totals 14 residues. CDR3 sequence (DNA): TGCAGTGCTCCCAACCCGAGCTCCTACAATGAGCAGTTCTTC. Translating gives CSAPNPSSYNEQFF.

This clonotype was seen repeatedly, ten times or more. The V call is TRBV12-3 or TRBV12-4, the J call TRBJ1-2; D is perhaps TRBD1 (6 bases). This CDR3 comprises 14 residues. Trimming pared 6 bases from V and 8 bases from J, leaving 19 bases between. CDR3 sequence (DNA): TGTGCCAGCAGCCCCAACGGGAACAGGGAGGGCTACACCTTC. Its protein product is CASSPNGNREGYTF.

The chain joins TRBV29-1 to TRBJ2-2, with 13 bases fitting TRBD2. This CDR3 is 14 amino acids long. Germline V gene data show CDR1 as SQVTM and CDR2 as ANQGSEA. The J segment lost 6 bases and the V segment lost 6 bases, leaving 4 bases of the junction unmatched. The chain's CDR3 is CSVTSGGAPGELFF. DNA for the CDR3: TGCAGCGTCACTAGCGGGGGGGCCCCCGGGGAGCTGTTTTTT.

The J gene is TRBJ2-2, the V gene TRBV3-1; D not resolved. The germline V and J ends were trimmed by 6 bases and 6 bases, with 17 bases remaining between them. Germline CDR1 LGHDT, CDR2 YNNKEL (reference sequence). The CDR3 has 15 amino acids. The CDR3 sequence is CASRRVPDLPGELFF. CDR3 in DNA: TGTGCCAGCAGGCGCGTCCCCGATCTGCCCGGGGAGCTGTTTTTT.

The rearrangement links TRBV4-1 to TRBJ1-1; D is uncertain. Trimming took off 1 base at V and 6 bases at J, with 15 bases between the two ends. The germline V gene encodes CDR1 MGHRA and CDR2 YSYEKL. CDR3 length: 15 residues. For the CDR3, the DNA is TGCGCCAGCAGCCAAGTCATCGCGGGTTTCGCTGAAGCTTTCTTT. Its protein is CASSQVIAGFAEAFF.

The V call is TRBV7-8, the J call TRBJ1-6; tentatively, D is TRBD1 (6 bases). The CDR3 spans 13 residues. Per germline, CDR1 SGHVS and CDR2 FQNEAQ. Between the trimmed V and J ends, which lost 4 bases and 9 bases, there was a span of 10 bases. CDR3 residues: CASSSVRGSPLHF. The CDR3 nucleotides are TGTGCCAGCAGCTCTGTCAGGGGTTCACCCCTCCACTTT. The variable domain in full, with the rest retrieved from reference TRBV7-8 and TRBJ1-6, is GAGVSQSPRYKVAKRGQDVALRCDPISGHVSLFWYQQALGQGPEFLTYFQNEAQLDKSGLPSDRFFAERPEGSVSTLKIQRTQQEDSAVYLCASSSVRGSPLHFGNGTRLTVT.

This clonotype showed up many times. V is TRBV12-3 or TRBV12-4 and J is TRBJ2-3; D remains ambiguous. Trimming left V 7 bases short and J 1 base short, with 6 bases between. The CDR3 extends over 12 amino acids. CDR3 sequence reads: CASTQGTDTQYF. DNA for the CDR3: TGTGCCAGCACCCAGGGCACAGATACGCAGTATTTT.

This clonotype occurred once. V and J are TRBV29-1 and TRBJ2-2; D tentatively fits TRBD1 or TRBD2 (5 bases each). The CDR3 is 12 residues long. V was trimmed by 3 bases and J by 6 bases, leaving 8 bases between them. Germline V gene lookup returns CDR1 SQVTM and CDR2 ANQGSEA. The CDR3, as DNA: TGCAGCGTTGACCAGGGAGCCGGGGAGCTGTTTTTT. Its protein product is CSVDQGAGELFF.

There are a few counts of this clonotype. V usage is TRBV14 and J usage is TRBJ2-3; D uncertain. This CDR3 has 14 amino acids. Per the germline V gene, CDR1 is SGHDN and CDR2 is FVKESK. Trimming left V 0 bases short and J 9 bases short, with 13 bases between. The CDR3 sequence is CASSQDLLSLTQYF. In nucleotides, the CDR3 is TGTGCCAGCAGCCAAGATCTCTTGAGTTTGACGCAGTATTTT.

This clonotype has only a few counts. The J gene is TRBJ2-3, the V gene TRBV25-1; D remains ambiguous. Trimming took 5 bases from V and 2 from J, leaving 17 bases between them. The CDR3 extends over 16 amino acids. The germline V gene encodes CDR1 MGHDK and CDR2 SYGVNS. The CDR3 coding sequence is TGTGCCAGCAGTACCCCGGCCCAAACGACCACAGATACGCAGTATTTT. It codes for CASSTPAQTTTDTQYF.

The V call is TRBV7-9, the J call TRBJ2-5; D is unclear. Per germline, CDR1 SEHNR and CDR2 FQNEAQ (reference sequence). V lost 5 bases to trimming and J lost 5 bases, with 9 bases between them. This CDR3 spans 12 amino acids. CDR3 coding DNA: TGTGCCAGCAGCCCCGATGGCGAGACCCAGTACTTC. Translation gives CASSPDGETQYF.

In the case of this clonotype: Germline is not matched at one junction end, which may reflect a read error. This rearrangement joins TRBV5-6 to TRBJ2-5; D is possibly TRBD1 (7 bases). Germline lookup yields CDR1 SGHDT and CDR2 YYEEEE. CDR3 length: 16 amino acids. CDR3 in amino acids: CASSLGAGQYQGTQYF. For the CDR3, the DNA is TGTGCCAGCAGCTTGGGGGCGGGACAGTACCAAGGGACCCAGTACTTC. Using reference TRBV5-6 and TRBJ2-5 for the parts outside the CDR3, the full variable domain is DAGVTQSPTHLIKTRGQQVTLRCSPKSGHDTVSWYQQALGQGPQFIFQYYEEEERQRGNFPDRFSGHQFPNYSSELNVNALLLGDSALYLCASSLGAGQYQGTQYFGPGTRLLVL.

This chain joins TRBV29-1 and TRBJ2-1; 10 bases match TRBD1. The CDR3 extends over 14 amino acids. Trimming cost V 4 bases and J 4 bases; bases outside gene matches: 4. CDR1 SQVTM and CDR2 ANQGSEA come from the germline V gene. CDR3 in amino acids: CSVVGTGVYNEQFF. The CDR3 nucleotides are TGCAGCGTTGTGGGGACAGGGGTTTACAATGAGCAGTTCTTC.

This clonotype showed up just a few times. The rearrangement uses TRBV29-1 and TRBJ2-2; TRBD1 matches at 10 bases. Trimming removed 7 bases from V and 1 base from J; junction bases left unmatched: 9. The CDR3 contains 16 residues. Germline V lookup: CDR1 SQVTM, CDR2 ANQGSEA. The CDR3 nucleotides are TGCAGCGCCACCGGGACAGGGGCCGGGAACACCGGGGAGCTGTTTTTT. Its protein product is CSATGTGAGNTGELFF.

The chain recombines TRBV7-8 with TRBJ2-3; D is unclear. This CDR3 contains 16 residues. Trimming stripped 6 bases from V and 2 bases from J, with 18 bases between. Per the germline V gene, CDR1 is SGHVS and CDR2 is FQNEAQ. CDR3 DNA sequence: TGTGCCAGCAGTTCCCTCCGCGTGACAACCACAGATACGCAGTATTTT. As protein: CASSSLRVTTTDTQYF.

This clonotype was recorded at least ten times. The chain has TRBV29-1 and TRBJ2-7; the D gene is possibly TRBD2 (6 bases). This CDR3 is built from 11 residues. Trimming cost V 3 bases and J 4 bases, with 7 bases left between them. The germline gives CDR1 SQVTM, CDR2 ANQGSEA. CDR3: CSVERGYEQYF. The CDR3 DNA sequence: TGCAGCGTTGAGCGGGGATACGAGCAGTACTTC.

This clonotype was detected a few times. The V gene is TRBV4-2, the J gene TRBJ2-7; tentatively, D is TRBD1 (5 bases). The CDR3 has 13 residues. The germline CDR1 and CDR2 sequences are LGHNA and YNFKEQ. V shed 2 bases and J shed 4 bases, with 9 bases lying between them. The CDR3 here is CASSQYQGYEQYF. CDR3 nucleotides: TGTGCCAGCAGCCAATACCAGGGATACGAGCAGTACTTC.

The chain carries TRBV6-5 and TRBJ2-5; D call uncertain. Trimming took 4 bases from V and 5 from J, leaving 11 bases between them. Germline loops: CDR1 MNHEY, CDR2 SVGAGI. There are 13 residues in the CDR3. Written as DNA, the CDR3 is TGTGCCAGCAGTTCCGGACCTTGGGAGACCCAGTACTTC. Amino acids: CASSSGPWETQYF.

The chain uses TRBV2 and TRBJ2-1, with TRBD1 identical over 8 bases. After removal of 7 bases from V and 5 bases from J, the junction contained 7 bases not matched to a gene. The CDR3 is 14 residues long. Germline CDR1 SNHLY, CDR2 FYNNEI. The DNA for the CDR3 is TGTGCCAGCAACGACAGGGGTTTAGACAATGAGCAGTTCTTC. Its translation is CASNDRGLDNEQFF.